This T cell receptor beta chain was found in a study of T cells in Graves' hyperthyroidism and ophthalmopathy. Findings and caveats of the study: For ophthalmopathy, model prediction preceded onset by a median 6.5 months.

Any patient presenting with uncontrolled infection, other autoimmune disease, pregnancy or lactation was left out. The V gene's germline CDR1 is SGDLS and CDR2 YYNGEE. The CDR3 covers 15 residues. The ends lost 1 base at V and 4 bases at J; junction bases unmatched: 1. Amplification of TCR beta CDR3 regions used RNA as the template. TCR CDR3 underwent first-round RT-PCR with the HTBI primer set. TCRdb re-analysed the multiplex PCR reads in MiXCR, keeping a single row per CDR3 protein. The sample records a few hundred thousand distinct CDR3 sequences, 15% to 20% being singletons. Concerning this clonotype: Its antigen is currently unknown.

The V gene is TRBV9, the J gene TRBJ2-3, with 12 bases matching TRBD2. The sequence was collected from a man aged 18 to 29 with Graves' ophthalmopathy. What was sequenced was blood. The CDR3 DNA sequence: TGTGCCAGCAGCGTAACTAGCGGGGGGCCAGATACGCAGTATTTT. This encodes CASSVTSGGPDTQYF.